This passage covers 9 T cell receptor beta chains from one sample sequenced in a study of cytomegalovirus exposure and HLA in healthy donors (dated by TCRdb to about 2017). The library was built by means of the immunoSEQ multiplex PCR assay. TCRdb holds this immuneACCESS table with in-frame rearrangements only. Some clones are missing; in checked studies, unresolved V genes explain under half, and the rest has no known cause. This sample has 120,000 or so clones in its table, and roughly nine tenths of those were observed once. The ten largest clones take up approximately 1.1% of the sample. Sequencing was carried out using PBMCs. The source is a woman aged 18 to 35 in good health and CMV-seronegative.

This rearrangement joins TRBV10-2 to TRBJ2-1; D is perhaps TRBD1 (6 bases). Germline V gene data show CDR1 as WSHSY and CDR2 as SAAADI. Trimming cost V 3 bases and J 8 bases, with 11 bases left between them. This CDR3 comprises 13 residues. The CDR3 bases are TGCGCCAGCAGTGAAGGGACACTCTATGAGCAGTTCTTC. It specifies CASSEGTLYEQFF.

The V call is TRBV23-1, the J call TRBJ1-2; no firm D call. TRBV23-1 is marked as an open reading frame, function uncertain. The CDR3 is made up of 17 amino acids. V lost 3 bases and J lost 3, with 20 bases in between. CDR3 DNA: TGCGCCAGCAGTCAGCTAACCAAGACACCAACAGACTATGGCTACACCTTC. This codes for CASSQLTKTPTDYGYTF.

CDR3 protein: CASSLGGTRIWTDTQYF. CDR3 sequence (DNA): TGTGCCAGCAGCTTAGGCGGGACTAGGATCTGGACAGATACGCAGTATTTT. The chain employs TRBV13 and TRBJ2-3, with 8 bases lining up with TRBD2. This CDR3 is 17 amino acids long. Looked up from germline, CDR1 is PRHDT and CDR2 is FYEKMQ (reference sequence). Germline trimming cut 0 bases from V and 3 bases from J; bases unmatched to any gene: 8.

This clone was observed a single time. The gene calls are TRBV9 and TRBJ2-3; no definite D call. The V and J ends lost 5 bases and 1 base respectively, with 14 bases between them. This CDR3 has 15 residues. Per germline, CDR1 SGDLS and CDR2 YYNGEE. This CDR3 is CASSARQSRTDTQYF. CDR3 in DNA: TGTGCCAGCAGTGCGAGGCAGAGTCGCACAGATACGCAGTATTTT.

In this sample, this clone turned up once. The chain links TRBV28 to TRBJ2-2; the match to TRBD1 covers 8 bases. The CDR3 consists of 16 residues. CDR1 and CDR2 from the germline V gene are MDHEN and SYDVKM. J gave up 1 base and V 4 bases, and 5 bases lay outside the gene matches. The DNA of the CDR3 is TGTGCCAGCAGTTCAGCCGGGACAGGGAACACCGGGGAGCTGTTTTTT. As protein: CASSSAGTGNTGELFF.

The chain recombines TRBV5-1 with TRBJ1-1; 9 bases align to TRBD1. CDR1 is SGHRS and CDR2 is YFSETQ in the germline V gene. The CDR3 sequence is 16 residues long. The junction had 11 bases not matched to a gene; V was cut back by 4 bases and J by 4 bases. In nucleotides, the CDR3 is TGCGCCAGCAGCAAATCAAGGGACAGGGTGCCCACTGAAGCTTTCTTT. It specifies CASSKSRDRVPTEAFF.

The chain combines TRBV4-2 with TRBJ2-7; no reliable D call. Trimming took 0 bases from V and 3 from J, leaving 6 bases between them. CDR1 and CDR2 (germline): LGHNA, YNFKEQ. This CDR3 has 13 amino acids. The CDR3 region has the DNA TGTGCCAGCAGCCAAGATAGTAACTACGAGCAGTACTTC. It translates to CASSQDSNYEQYF.

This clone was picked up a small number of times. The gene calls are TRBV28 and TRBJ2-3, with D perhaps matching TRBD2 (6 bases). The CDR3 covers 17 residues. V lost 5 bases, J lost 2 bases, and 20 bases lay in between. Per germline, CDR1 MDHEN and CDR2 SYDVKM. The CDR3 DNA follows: TGTGCCAGCAGTCCCACCGGGGCGGGGCTATCCACAGATACGCAGTATTTT. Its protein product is CASSPTGAGLSTDTQYF.

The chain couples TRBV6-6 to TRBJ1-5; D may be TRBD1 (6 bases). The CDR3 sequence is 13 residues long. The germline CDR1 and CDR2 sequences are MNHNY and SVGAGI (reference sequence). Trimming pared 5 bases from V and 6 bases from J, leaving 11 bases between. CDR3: CASSKQGSQPQHF. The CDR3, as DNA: TGTGCCAGCAGTAAACAGGGAAGTCAGCCCCAGCATTTT.